This T cell receptor beta chain stems from a study of shared clonotypes between healthy human individuals. The assay was immunoSEQ multiplex PCR, and TCRdb's table has in-frame clones only and misses some. In the table there are under 2,500,000 clones, under 97% of which are singletons. Trimming left V 4 bases short and J 0 bases short, with 4 bases between. Germline assignment: CDR1 MNHNS and CDR2 SASEGT. The CDR3 spans 13 residues. What was sequenced was naive CD4+ T cells sorted from blood. Described subset: CD45RA+ positively selected. The TCR originated in a man younger than 30 in good health. The chain joins TRBV6-1 to TRBJ1-3; no firm D call. CDR3 residues: CASSARSGNTIYF. CDR3 nucleotides: TGTGCCAGCAGTGCCCGCTCTGGAAACACCATATATTTT.